The entry that follows covers one T cell receptor (beta chain) sequence. Its antigen is as yet unknown. This sample is drawn from a study of blood T cells in healthy people across ages. PCR was performed a second time for roughly 6 to 12 cycles using a sample-barcoded 5' primer and a J-beta primer mix. TCRdb reanalysed the 5' RACE reads using MiXCR and keeps one entry per CDR3 protein. The sample includes 1.5 million to 2 million distinct CDR3 sequences, around 40% of them seen just once. V trimming: 2 bases; J trimming: 13 bases; junction bases outside the gene matches: 5. Germline assignment: CDR1 MNHEY and CDR2 SVGAGI. This CDR3 is built from 12 residues. Broader study findings: Naive CD4+ cell counts and diversity both ran higher in long-lived than in aged donors.

This sequence originates from a human donor in good health. The chain recombines TRBV6-5 with TRBJ2-4; TRBD2 agrees at 7 bases. Sequences were obtained from blood. CDR3 nucleotides: TGTGCCAGCAGTTACAGGGAGGGACCCCAGTACTTC. Its translation is CASSYREGPQYF.